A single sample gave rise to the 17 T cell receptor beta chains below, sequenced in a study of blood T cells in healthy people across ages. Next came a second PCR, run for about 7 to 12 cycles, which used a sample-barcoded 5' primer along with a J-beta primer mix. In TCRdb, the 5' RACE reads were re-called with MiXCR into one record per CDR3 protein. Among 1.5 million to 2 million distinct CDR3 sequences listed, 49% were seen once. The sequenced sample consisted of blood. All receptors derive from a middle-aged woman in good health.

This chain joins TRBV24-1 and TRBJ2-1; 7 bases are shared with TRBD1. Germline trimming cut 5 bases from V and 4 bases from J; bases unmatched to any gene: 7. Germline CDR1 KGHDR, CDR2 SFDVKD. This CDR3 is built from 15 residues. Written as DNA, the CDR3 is TGTGCCACCAGTGGGACAGGCCGTGGATACAATGAGCAGTTCTTC. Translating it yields CATSGTGRGYNEQFF.

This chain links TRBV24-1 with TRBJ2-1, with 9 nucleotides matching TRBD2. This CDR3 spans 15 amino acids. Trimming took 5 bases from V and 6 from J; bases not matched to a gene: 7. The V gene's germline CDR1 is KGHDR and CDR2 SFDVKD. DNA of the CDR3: TGTGCCACCAGTGGCAACGCGGGGGGGCCCAATGAGCAGTTCTTC. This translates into CATSGNAGGPNEQFF.

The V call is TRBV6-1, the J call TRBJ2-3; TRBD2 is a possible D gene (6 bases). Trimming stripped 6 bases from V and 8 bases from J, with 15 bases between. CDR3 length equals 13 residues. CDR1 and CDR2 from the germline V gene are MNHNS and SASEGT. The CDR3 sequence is CASSTYRGGTQYF. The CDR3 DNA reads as TGTGCCAGCAGCACGTACCGGGGAGGTACGCAGTATTTT.

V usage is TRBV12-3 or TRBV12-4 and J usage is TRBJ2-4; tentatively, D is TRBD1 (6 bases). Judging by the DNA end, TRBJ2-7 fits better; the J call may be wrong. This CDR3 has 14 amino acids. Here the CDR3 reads CASSFQGNAYEQYF. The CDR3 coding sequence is TGTGCCAGCAGTTTTCAGGGGAACGCCTACGAGCAGTACTTC.

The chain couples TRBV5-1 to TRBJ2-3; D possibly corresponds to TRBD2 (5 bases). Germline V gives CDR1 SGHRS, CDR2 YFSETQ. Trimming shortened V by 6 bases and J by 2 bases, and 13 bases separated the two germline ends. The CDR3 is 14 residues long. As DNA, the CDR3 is TGCGCCAGCACAATAATAGCGCCCACAGATACGCAGTATTTT. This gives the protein CASTIIAPTDTQYF.

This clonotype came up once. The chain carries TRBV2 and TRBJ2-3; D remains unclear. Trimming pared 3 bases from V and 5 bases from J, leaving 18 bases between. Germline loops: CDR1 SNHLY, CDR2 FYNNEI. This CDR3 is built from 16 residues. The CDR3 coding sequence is TGTGCCAGCAGTGAGGGTCGAAGCATGAGAGGAGATACGCAGTATTTT. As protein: CASSEGRSMRGDTQYF.

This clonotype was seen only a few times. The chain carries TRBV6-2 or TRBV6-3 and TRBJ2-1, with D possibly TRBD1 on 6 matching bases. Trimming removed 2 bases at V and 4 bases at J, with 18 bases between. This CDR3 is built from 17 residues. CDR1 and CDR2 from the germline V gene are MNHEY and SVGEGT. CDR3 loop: CASSYPYGGRGYNEQFF. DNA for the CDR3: TGTGCCAGCAGTTACCCTTATGGGGGCAGGGGATACAATGAGCAGTTCTTC.

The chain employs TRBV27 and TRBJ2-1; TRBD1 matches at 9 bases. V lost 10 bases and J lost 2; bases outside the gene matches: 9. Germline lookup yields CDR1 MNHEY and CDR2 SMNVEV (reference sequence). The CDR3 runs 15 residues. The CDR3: CAIKPGQGPYNEQFF. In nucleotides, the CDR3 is TGTGCCATCAAACCGGGACAGGGACCCTACAATGAGCAGTTCTTC.

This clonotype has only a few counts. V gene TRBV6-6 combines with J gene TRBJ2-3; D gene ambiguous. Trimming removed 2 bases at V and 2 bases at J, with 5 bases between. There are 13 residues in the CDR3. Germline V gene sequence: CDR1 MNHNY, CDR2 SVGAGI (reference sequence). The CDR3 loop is CASSYQDTDTQYF. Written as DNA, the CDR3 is TGTGCCAGCAGTTACCAGGACACAGATACGCAGTATTTT.

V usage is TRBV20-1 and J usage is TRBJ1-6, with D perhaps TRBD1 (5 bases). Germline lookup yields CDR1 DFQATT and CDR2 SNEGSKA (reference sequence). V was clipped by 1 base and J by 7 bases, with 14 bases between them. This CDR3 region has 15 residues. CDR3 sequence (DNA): TGCAGTGCTAGAGTGGGGGACGGTTCCAATTCACCCCTCCACTTT. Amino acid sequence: CSARVGDGSNSPLHF.

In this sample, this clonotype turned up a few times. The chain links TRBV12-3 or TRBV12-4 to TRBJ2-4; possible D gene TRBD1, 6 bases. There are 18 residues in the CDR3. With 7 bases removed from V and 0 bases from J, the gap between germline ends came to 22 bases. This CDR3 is CASTFGQRTIIAKNIQYF. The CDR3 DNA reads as TGTGCCAGCACCTTCGGACAGAGAACTATAATAGCCAAAAACATTCAGTACTTC.

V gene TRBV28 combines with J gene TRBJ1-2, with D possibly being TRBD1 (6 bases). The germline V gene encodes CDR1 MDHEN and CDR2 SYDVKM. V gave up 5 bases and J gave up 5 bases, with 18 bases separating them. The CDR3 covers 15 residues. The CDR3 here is CASSRGQLDGYGYTF. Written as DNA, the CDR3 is TGTGCCAGCAGTCGTGGACAGCTGGATGGTTATGGCTACACCTTC.

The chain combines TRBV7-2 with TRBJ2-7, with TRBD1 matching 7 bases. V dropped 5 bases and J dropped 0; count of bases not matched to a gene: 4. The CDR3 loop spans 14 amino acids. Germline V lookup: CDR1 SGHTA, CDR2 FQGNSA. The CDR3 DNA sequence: TGTGCCAGCAGCGTCGACAGGGCCTCCTACGAGCAGTACTTC. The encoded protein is CASSVDRASYEQYF. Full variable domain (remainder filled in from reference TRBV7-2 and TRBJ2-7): GAGVSQSPSNKVTEKGKDVELRCDPISGHTALYWYRQSLGQGLEFLIYFQGNSAPDKSGLPSDRFSAERTGGSVSTLTIQRTQQEDSAVYLCASSVDRASYEQYFGPGTRLTVT.

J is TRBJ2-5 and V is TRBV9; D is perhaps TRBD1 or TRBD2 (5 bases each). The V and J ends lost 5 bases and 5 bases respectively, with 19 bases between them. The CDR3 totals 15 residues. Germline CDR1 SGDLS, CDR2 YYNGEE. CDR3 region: CASSPNGVWDETQYF. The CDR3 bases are TGTGCCAGCAGTCCCAACGGGGTTTGGGACGAGACCCAGTACTTC.

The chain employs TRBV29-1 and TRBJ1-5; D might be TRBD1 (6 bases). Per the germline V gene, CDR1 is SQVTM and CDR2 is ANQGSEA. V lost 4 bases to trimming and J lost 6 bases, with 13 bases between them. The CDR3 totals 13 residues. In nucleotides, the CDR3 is TGCAGCGTTGGACAGGCCGTGGGTCAGCCCCAGCATTTT. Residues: CSVGQAVGQPQHF.

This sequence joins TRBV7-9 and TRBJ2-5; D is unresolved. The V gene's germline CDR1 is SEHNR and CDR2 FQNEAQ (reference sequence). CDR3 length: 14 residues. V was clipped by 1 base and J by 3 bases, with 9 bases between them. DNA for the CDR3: TGTGCCAGCAGCTTAGTTTCCCAGAAAGAGACCCAGTACTTC. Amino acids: CASSLVSQKETQYF.

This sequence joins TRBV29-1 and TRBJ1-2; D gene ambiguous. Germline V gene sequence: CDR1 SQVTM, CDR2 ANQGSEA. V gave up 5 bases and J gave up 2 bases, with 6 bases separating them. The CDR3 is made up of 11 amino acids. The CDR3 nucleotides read TGCAGCGTTCCCGACAACTATGGCTACACCTTC. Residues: CSVPDNYGYTF. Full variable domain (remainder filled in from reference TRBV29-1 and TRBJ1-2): SAVISQKPSRDICQRGTSLTIQCQVDSQVTMMFWYRQQPGQSLTLIATANQGSEATYESGFVIDKFPISRPNLTFSTLTVSNMSPEDSSIYLCSVPDNYGYTFGSGTRLTVV.